The 18 T cell receptor beta chains in this list originate from one sample, sequenced in a study of blood T cell repertoires in COVID-19. Generated by immunoSEQ multiplex PCR, the TCRdb table keeps only in-frame clones and is missing some. The profile shows over 300,000 clones, roughly nine tenths of them singletons. The sequencing input was PBMCs or T cells enriched from blood (not recorded which). These receptors were taken from a woman in her 30s who had recovered from COVID-19.

The chain uses TRBV6-5 and TRBJ1-2, with 8 positions matching TRBD1. The CDR3 is made up of 14 amino acids. V shed 11 bases, J shed 4 bases, and the junction held 12 bases outside the gene matches. In germline, CDR1 is MNHEY, CDR2 SVGAGI. The CDR3 bases are TGTGCCCTTCAACGGGACAGGCTCGCCTATGGCTACACCTTC. This encodes CALQRDRLAYGYTF.

The V call is TRBV6-5, the J call TRBJ2-1; TRBD1 aligns across 7 bases. J was trimmed by 10 bases and V by 6 bases; bases with no gene match: 12. The CDR3 consists of 14 residues. The germline V gene has CDR1 MNHEY and CDR2 SVGAGI. The CDR3 is CASSQGVALQEQFF. CDR3 sequence (DNA): TGTGCCAGCAGCCAGGGGGTCGCCCTTCAGGAGCAGTTCTTC.

The CDR3 region is CASSPRGRGTEAFF. The CDR3 region has the DNA TGTGCCAGCAGCCCCAGGGGGCGAGGGACTGAAGCTTTCTTT. This rearrangement joins TRBV6-2 or TRBV6-3 to TRBJ1-1, with TRBD1 matching 8 bases. The CDR3 spans 14 residues. J gave up 5 bases and V 6 bases, and 8 bases lay outside the gene matches. In germline, CDR1 is MNHEY, CDR2 SVGEGT.

V and J are TRBV5-4 and TRBJ2-7; 11 nucleotides align to TRBD2. The trim removed 4 bases at V and 5 bases at J, leaving 14 bases unmatched. There are 17 residues in the CDR3. Per germline, CDR1 SGHNT and CDR2 YYREEE (reference sequence). The DNA for the CDR3 is TGTGCCAGCAGCCCCGGACCCCTAGCGGGGGGCAGGAACGAGCAGTACTTC. Translating gives CASSPGPLAGGRNEQYF.

The V and J genes are TRBV5-1 and TRBJ2-3; 7 positions agree with TRBD1. The CDR3 consists of 15 residues. J gave up 2 bases and V 2 bases, and 5 bases lay outside the gene matches. Looked up from germline, CDR1 is SGHRS and CDR2 is YFSETQ. CDR3 nucleotide sequence: TGCGCCAGCAGCTTAGGTGGGACAGACACAGATACGCAGTATTTT. Amino acid sequence: CASSLGGTDTDTQYF.

This clone was seen just once. This rearrangement joins TRBV6-5 to TRBJ1-2; 7 bases are a match to TRBD1. Germline V CDR1 and CDR2: MNHEY, SVGAGI. V dropped 6 bases and J dropped 2; count of bases not matched to a gene: 9. The CDR3 totals 15 residues. CDR3 in amino acids: CASSFGQATNYGYTF. CDR3 sequence (DNA): TGTGCCAGCAGCTTCGGACAGGCTACAAACTATGGCTACACCTTC.

The rearrangement uses TRBV3-1 (or the pseudogene TRBV3-2) and TRBJ1-1, with 11 bases aligning to TRBD1. V dropped 2 bases and J dropped 1; count of bases not matched to a gene: 15. The length of the CDR3 is 20 residues. Per the germline V gene, CDR1 is LGHDT and CDR2 is YNNKEL (reference sequence). CDR3 sequence (DNA): TGTGCCAGCAGCCAACTCAAGGGTCGGGACAGGGGGACCGGGAACACTGAAGCTTTCTTT. Amino acids: CASSQLKGRDRGTGNTEAFF.

The chain carries TRBV5-1 and TRBJ2-2, with D possibly matching TRBD2 (5 bases). Germline assignment: CDR1 SGHRS and CDR2 YFSETQ. Trimming took 6 bases from V and 5 from J, leaving 11 bases between them. This CDR3 contains 13 residues. The CDR3 protein is CASNDYPTGELFF. The CDR3 DNA reads as TGCGCCAGCAACGACTACCCTACCGGGGAGCTGTTTTTT.

This clone was seen just once. The chain has TRBV6-2 or TRBV6-3 and TRBJ1-5; D might be TRBD1 (5 bases). Trimming took 1 base from V and 2 from J, leaving 12 bases between them. CDR3 length: 16 residues. The germline CDR1 and CDR2 sequences are MNHEY and SVGEGT. This CDR3 is CASSYYGGDGNQPQHF. The CDR3 DNA is TGTGCCAGCAGTTACTACGGGGGAGACGGCAATCAGCCCCAGCATTTT.

The rearrangement uses TRBV27 and TRBJ1-5, with 9 bases fitting TRBD1. The CDR3 covers 15 residues. Germline values: CDR1 MNHEY, CDR2 SMNVEV (reference sequence). Unmatched junction bases numbered 6, after V lost 4 bases and J lost 5 bases. This chain's CDR3 is CASSYGGQGHQPQHF. The CDR3 DNA reads as TGTGCCAGCAGTTATGGGGGACAGGGCCATCAGCCCCAGCATTTT.

CDR3 coding DNA: TGTGCCAGCTCACACCCGTCGGACAGGGCCCCCGTCTGGGATGAAAAACTGTTTTTT. Translation: CASSHPSDRAPVWDEKLFF. The rearrangement uses TRBV18 and TRBJ1-4; 8 bases agree with TRBD1. After removal of 4 bases from V and 6 bases from J, the junction contained 19 bases not matched to a gene. CDR1 and CDR2 from the germline V gene are KGHSH and LQKENI. The CDR3 consists of 19 residues.

The rearrangement uses TRBV3-1 (or the pseudogene TRBV3-2) and TRBJ1-2, with D possibly matching TRBD1 (6 bases). Trimming removed 3 bases at V and 8 bases at J, with 25 bases between. CDR1 and CDR2 (germline): LGHDT, YNNKEL (reference sequence). CDR3 length: 17 residues. The CDR3 spells CASSHPPPMTGPQGYTF. CDR3 in DNA: TGTGCCAGCAGCCACCCCCCTCCGATGACAGGCCCCCAAGGCTACACCTTC.

The chain is built from TRBV11-3 and TRBJ2-5, with 8 nucleotides matching TRBD1. V shed 5 bases, J shed 3 bases, and the junction held 8 bases outside the gene matches. The CDR3 totals 15 residues. In germline, CDR1 is SGHNT, CDR2 YENEEA. The CDR3 DNA sequence: TGTGCCAGCAGCCCCCGACAGGGGCTGAAAGAGACCCAGTACTTC. Translated: CASSPRQGLKETQYF. The full variable domain, rest sourced from reference TRBV11-3 and TRBJ2-5, is EAGVVQSPRYKIIEKKQPVAFWCNPISGHNTLYWYLQNLGQGPELLIRYENEEAVDDSQLPKDRFSAERLKGVDSTLKIQPAELGDSAVYLCASSPRQGLKETQYFGPGTRLLVL.

The chain uses TRBV19 and TRBJ2-1, with D tentatively TRBD1 (7 bases). Trimming removed 5 bases from V and 3 bases from J, with 20 bases in between. The CDR3 has 17 amino acids. Germline V gene data show CDR1 as LNHDA and CDR2 as SQIVND (reference sequence). For the CDR3, the DNA is TGTGCCAGTAGTCACCCGGGGTCAGGGGGGAACTACAATGAGCAGTTCTTC. Encoded protein: CASSHPGSGGNYNEQFF.

For the CDR3, the DNA is TGTGCCAGCAGCCCCCGACTAGTCCCAGAGACCCAGTACTTC. The encoded protein is CASSPRLVPETQYF. This chain uses TRBV7-2 with TRBJ2-5; TRBD2 is a possible D gene (6 bases). Per the germline V gene, CDR1 is SGHTA and CDR2 is FQGNSA. The V gene lost 5 bases and the J gene lost 4 bases, with 14 bases spanning the gap. The CDR3 is 14 amino acids.

Only one count was recorded for this clone. The chain couples TRBV5-1 to TRBJ2-5, with D possibly TRBD1 on 6 matching bases. Germline V CDR1 and CDR2: SGHRS, YFSETQ. The CDR3 totals 13 residues. Trimming removed 4 bases from V and 3 bases from J, with 10 bases in between. The CDR3 reads CASSTRTEETQYF. In DNA form, the CDR3 reads TGCGCCAGCAGCACCCGGACAGAAGAGACCCAGTACTTC.

This clone was observed once. The V and J genes are TRBV11-2 and TRBJ2-7; no reliable D call. Deletions cut 0 bases from V and 3 bases from J, with 9 bases between. Germline V lookup: CDR1 SGHAT, CDR2 FQNNGV. The CDR3 totals 14 residues. The CDR3: CASSLEELYYEQYF. In DNA form, the CDR3 reads TGTGCCAGCAGCTTAGAAGAGCTCTACTACGAGCAGTACTTC.

The rearrangement links TRBV7-3 to TRBJ2-1, with 9 bases that match TRBD1. CDR3 size: 16 residues. V shed 5 bases, J shed 6 bases, and the junction held 11 bases outside the gene matches. Germline-derived CDR1 and CDR2 are SGHTA and FQGTGA. The CDR3 here is CASSPRDRVARNEQFF. Written as DNA, the CDR3 is TGTGCCAGCAGCCCGAGGGACAGGGTGGCCCGCAATGAGCAGTTCTTC.